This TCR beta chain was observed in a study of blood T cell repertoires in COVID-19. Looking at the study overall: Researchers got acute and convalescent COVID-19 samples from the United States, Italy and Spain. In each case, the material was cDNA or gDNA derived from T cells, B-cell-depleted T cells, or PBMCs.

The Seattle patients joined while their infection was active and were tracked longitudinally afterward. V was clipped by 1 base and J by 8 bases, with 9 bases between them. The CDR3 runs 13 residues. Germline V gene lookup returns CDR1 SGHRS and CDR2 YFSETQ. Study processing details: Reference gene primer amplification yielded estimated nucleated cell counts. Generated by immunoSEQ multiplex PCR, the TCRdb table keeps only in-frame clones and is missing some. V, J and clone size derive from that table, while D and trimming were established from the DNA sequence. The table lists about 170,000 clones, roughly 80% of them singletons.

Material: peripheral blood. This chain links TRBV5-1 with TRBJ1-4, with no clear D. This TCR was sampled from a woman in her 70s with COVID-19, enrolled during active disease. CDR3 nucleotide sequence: TGCGCCAGCAGCTTGTTTACGGGGGAAAAACTGTTTTTT. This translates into CASSLFTGEKLFF.